This entry lists 4 T cell receptor beta chains sequenced from one sample in a study of post-analysis software for immune sequencing data. Study results and limitations: The five TRBV segments detected at higher frequency in patients than in controls included TRBV5-6, TRBV5-1 and TRBV20-1.

No cognate antigen is known for these TCRs. Unique molecular identifiers were present in the TCR beta cDNA libraries. MiXCR, applied by TCRdb to the PCR reads, yields one record per CDR3 protein. The sample lists hundreds of thousands of distinct CDR3 sequences, roughly 29% seen once, with more than 0.45% in the top ten. Sequencing was carried out using blood. These receptors all stem from a girl aged 5-17 years with multiple sclerosis.

The chain combines TRBV10-3 with TRBJ2-2; 8 nucleotides agree with TRBD1. The ends lost 3 bases at V and 6 bases at J; junction bases unmatched: 6. Germline assignment: CDR1 ENHRY and CDR2 SYGVKD. This CDR3 region has 15 residues. CDR3 nucleotide sequence: TGTGCCATCAGTGATGTAACAGGGGGTCCCGGGGAGCTGTTTTTT. It specifies CAISDVTGGPGELFF.

This clonotype was observed at least ten times. The rearrangement links TRBV7-9 to TRBJ2-3; 7 bases map to TRBD1. V was clipped by 5 bases and J by 4 bases; unmatched bases: 6. CDR1 and CDR2 from the germline V gene are SEHNR and FQNEAQ (reference sequence). The CDR3 has 14 amino acids. The CDR3 nucleotides read TGTGCCAGCAGCCTGACAGGGACGGCAGATACGCAGTATTTT. It codes for CASSLTGTADTQYF.

This chain connects TRBV10-3 to TRBJ2-2, with a weak D call TRBD1 (6 bases). The CDR3 is made up of 13 amino acids. Deletions cut 10 bases from V and 0 bases from J, with 9 bases between. Per the germline V gene, CDR1 is ENHRY and CDR2 is SYGVKD. Here the CDR3 reads CATGVPNTGELFF. The CDR3, as DNA: TGTGCCACAGGGGTACCGAACACCGGGGAGCTGTTTTTT.

The J gene is TRBJ1-4, the V gene TRBV7-8, with a possible D match to TRBD1 (5 bases). The CDR3 covers 15 residues. V was shortened by 1 base and J by 4 bases, with 10 bases between the two germline ends. CDR1 is SGHVS, CDR2 FQNEAQ, per germline. CDR3 loop: CASSLGQTLNEKLFF. The CDR3 DNA reads as TGTGCCAGCAGCTTAGGACAGACCCTTAATGAAAAACTGTTTTTT.